One and the same sample provided the 17 T cell receptor beta chains below, sequenced in a study of shared clonotypes between healthy human individuals (dated by TCRdb to 2020 to 2022). CD8 naive samples were CD45RO-negative cells positively selected for CCR7, giving a CD45RA+CCR7+ population that excluded TemRA cells. Library method: the immunoSEQ multiplex PCR assay. TCRdb re-hosts the immuneACCESS table, in-frame sequences only. Its copies lack some clones; in the studies checked, an unresolved V gene accounts for under half of them, and the cause for the rest is not known. Within this sample are roughly 1,800,000 clones, with approximately 94% of them counted one time only. 0.95% to 1.5% of the sample belongs to the ten largest clones. Input material: naive CD8+ T cells sorted from blood. The cell subset or site label for this specimen denotes: CD45RA+CCR7+. Receptor source: a man aged 18 to 29 in good health.

The chain recombines TRBV2 with TRBJ2-5; no clear D. Germline V CDR1 and CDR2: SNHLY, FYNNEI. The CDR3 extends over 14 amino acids. V was clipped by 3 bases and J by 3 bases, with 11 bases between them. In nucleotides, the CDR3 is TGTGCCAGCAGTGAGGGTAGAGTTGAAGAGACCCAGTACTTC. Protein sequence: CASSEGRVEETQYF.

The genes are TRBV27 and TRBJ2-7; D is undetermined. The CDR3 runs 13 residues. V was clipped by 6 bases and J by 2 bases, with 11 bases between them. CDR1 MNHEY and CDR2 SMNVEV come from the germline V gene (reference sequence). The CDR3 DNA sequence: TGTGCCAGCAGGGCCGTTGGGACCTACGAGCAGTACTTC. As protein: CASRAVGTYEQYF.

About this clone: This specimen includes other DNA sequences encoding the same CDR3. The DNA of the CDR3 is TGTGCCAGCAGTTCCTGGACCGGTAACTATGGCTACACCTTC. As protein: CASSSWTGNYGYTF. The V gene is TRBV27, the J gene TRBJ1-2; D not resolved. The CDR3 loop spans 14 amino acids. The germline V gene encodes CDR1 MNHEY and CDR2 SMNVEV (reference sequence). The V and J ends lost 4 bases and 1 base respectively, with 10 bases between them.

Concerning this clone itself: Other nucleotide sequences from this sample produce the same CDR3. The chain combines TRBV5-4 with TRBJ2-7; 10 nucleotides align to TRBD1. This CDR3 has 14 amino acids. Trimming cost V 2 bases and J 4 bases; bases outside gene matches: 3. Germline V gene data show CDR1 as SGHNT and CDR2 as YYREEE (reference sequence). The DNA for the CDR3 is TGTGCCAGCAGCTTCGGGACAGGGGTTTACGAGCAGTACTTC. It codes for CASSFGTGVYEQYF.

The V call is TRBV6-1, the J call TRBJ2-7; D ambiguous. In germline, CDR1 is MNHNS, CDR2 SASEGT. This CDR3 contains 14 residues. V gave up 1 base and J gave up 3 bases, with 10 bases separating them. CDR3 in amino acids: CASSEVDTDYEQYF. CDR3 nucleotide sequence: TGTGCCAGCAGTGAAGTAGACACGGACTACGAGCAGTACTTC.

J is TRBJ2-7 and V is TRBV6-1; 10 positions agree with TRBD2. Trimming at V came to 0 bases and at J to 3 bases, leaving 5 bases not matched to a gene. The CDR3 has 16 amino acids. CDR1 is MNHNS and CDR2 is SASEGT in the germline V gene. The CDR3 coding sequence is TGTGCCAGCAGTGAAGCCCTAGCGGGGGCCCTCTACGAGCAGTACTTC. Protein sequence: CASSEALAGALYEQYF.

The chain recombines TRBV28 with TRBJ1-2; no definite D call. The CDR3 spans 12 residues. In germline, CDR1 is MDHEN, CDR2 SYDVKM. The V and J ends lost 3 bases and 4 bases respectively, with 6 bases between them. CDR3 sequence reads: CASSFQAYGYTF. The CDR3, as DNA: TGTGCCAGCAGTTTTCAGGCCTATGGCTACACCTTC.

This clone was detected only once. This rearrangement joins TRBV4-1 to TRBJ1-2, with TRBD1 matching 7 bases. There are 16 residues in the CDR3. Germline V gene lookup returns CDR1 MGHRA and CDR2 YSYEKL. V dropped 0 bases and J dropped 4; count of bases not matched to a gene: 8. The CDR3 loop reads CASSQDSAGQLYGYTF. The CDR3 region has the DNA TGCGCCAGCAGCCAAGACTCCGCGGGACAGCTCTATGGCTACACCTTC.

This clone was seen just once. The CDR3 nucleotides read TGTGCCAGCAGTTTAACTCCAAGGACCTACGAGCAGTACTTC. Residues: CASSLTPRTYEQYF. The rearrangement links TRBV27 to TRBJ2-7; D call uncertain. This CDR3 region has 14 residues. Trimming shortened V by 2 bases and J by 2 bases, and 10 bases separated the two germline ends. CDR1 and CDR2 from the germline V gene are MNHEY and SMNVEV (reference sequence).

The chain uses TRBV27 and TRBJ1-3; 7 bases map to TRBD1. V gave up 8 bases and J gave up 4 bases; unmatched junction bases: 8. This CDR3 is 14 amino acids long. Germline CDR1 is MNHEY and CDR2 is SMNVEV (reference sequence). This CDR3 is CASSRGLVGNTIYF. The DNA of the CDR3 is TGTGCCAGCTCCAGGGGGTTGGTAGGAAACACCATATATTTT.

This chain uses TRBV25-1 with TRBJ1-3; D gene ambiguous. The CDR3 has 13 amino acids. With 1 base removed from V and 4 bases from J, the gap between germline ends came to 5 bases. Germline values: CDR1 MGHDK, CDR2 SYGVNS. CDR3 DNA: TGTGCCAGCAGTGAATTGGGCGGAAACACCATATATTTT. Its translation: CASSELGGNTIYF. Full variable domain (missing parts from reference TRBV25-1 and TRBJ1-3): EADIYQTPRYLVIGTGKKITLECSQTMGHDKMYWYQQDPGMELHLIHYSYGVNSTEKGDLSSESTVSRIRTEHFPLTLESARPSHTSQYLCASSELGGNTIYFGEGSWLTVV.

The chain couples TRBV6-5 to TRBJ1-1; TRBD1 might be the D (5 bases). The CDR3 sequence is 16 residues long. Germline values: CDR1 MNHEY, CDR2 SVGAGI. V dropped 3 bases and J dropped 3 bases, with 17 bases sitting between them. CDR3 DNA: TGTGCCAGCAGTTATGCTGTAGCAGGGAAACACACTGAAGCTTTCTTT. Encoded protein: CASSYAVAGKHTEAFF.

The chain links TRBV5-1 to TRBJ2-7; D is unclear. V was trimmed by 1 base and J by 3 bases, leaving 11 bases between them. The CDR3 has 14 residues. Germline V CDR1 and CDR2: SGHRS, YFSETQ. CDR3 nucleotides: TGCGCCAGCAGCTTGCGGGCAGGCTTCTACGAGCAGTACTTC. Translation gives CASSLRAGFYEQYF.

This chain links TRBV18 with TRBJ2-7, with 9 bases identical to TRBD1. Germline V lookup: CDR1 KGHSH, CDR2 LQKENI. This CDR3 comprises 13 residues. Trimming cost V 8 bases and J 4 bases; bases outside gene matches: 6. The CDR3 is CASRTGGLYEQYF. CDR3 sequence (DNA): TGTGCCAGCCGAACAGGGGGCCTTTACGAGCAGTACTTC.

The chain couples TRBV29-1 to TRBJ1-2; 7 bases line up with TRBD1. V was pared by 0 bases and J by 1 base, with 5 bases of the junction left unmatched. The germline gives CDR1 SQVTM, CDR2 ANQGSEA. CDR3 length: 15 amino acids. CDR3: CSVEDDREVNYGYTF. CDR3 nucleotide sequence: TGCAGCGTTGAAGATGACAGGGAAGTTAACTATGGCTACACCTTC.

The genes are TRBV9 and TRBJ1-1, with a tentative D call TRBD1 (5 bases). V was cut by 0 bases and J by 0 bases, with 9 bases left in between. Germline CDR1 SGDLS, CDR2 YYNGEE. The CDR3 has 15 amino acids. The chain's CDR3 is CASSVGTFLNTEAFF. The CDR3, as DNA: TGTGCCAGCAGCGTAGGGACATTTTTGAACACTGAAGCTTTCTTT.

CDR3 DNA: TGTGCCAGCAGCGCCGACGATTTAGCTAACTATGGCTACACCTTC. Translating it yields CASSADDLANYGYTF. V gene TRBV7-2 combines with J gene TRBJ1-2; D is undetermined. This CDR3 contains 15 residues. Per germline, CDR1 SGHTA and CDR2 FQGNSA. V gave up 5 bases and J gave up 0 bases, with 13 bases separating them.